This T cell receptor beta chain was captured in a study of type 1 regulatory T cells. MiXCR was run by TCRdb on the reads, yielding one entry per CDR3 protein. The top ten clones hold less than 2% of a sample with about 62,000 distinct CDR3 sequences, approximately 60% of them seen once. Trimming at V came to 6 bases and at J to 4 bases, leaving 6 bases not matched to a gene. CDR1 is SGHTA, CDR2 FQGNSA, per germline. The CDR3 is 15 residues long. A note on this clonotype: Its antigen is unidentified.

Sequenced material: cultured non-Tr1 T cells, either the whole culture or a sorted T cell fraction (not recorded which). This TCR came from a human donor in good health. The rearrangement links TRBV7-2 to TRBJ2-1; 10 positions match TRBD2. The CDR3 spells CASSPPTSGYNEQFF. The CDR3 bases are TGTGCCAGCAGTCCCCCGACTAGCGGGTACAATGAGCAGTTCTTC. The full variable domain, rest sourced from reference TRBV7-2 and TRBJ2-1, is GAGVSQSPSNKVTEKGKDVELRCDPISGHTALYWYRQSLGQGLEFLIYFQGNSAPDKSGLPSDRFSAERTGGSVSTLTIQRTQQEDSAVYLCASSPPTSGYNEQFFGPGTRLTVL.